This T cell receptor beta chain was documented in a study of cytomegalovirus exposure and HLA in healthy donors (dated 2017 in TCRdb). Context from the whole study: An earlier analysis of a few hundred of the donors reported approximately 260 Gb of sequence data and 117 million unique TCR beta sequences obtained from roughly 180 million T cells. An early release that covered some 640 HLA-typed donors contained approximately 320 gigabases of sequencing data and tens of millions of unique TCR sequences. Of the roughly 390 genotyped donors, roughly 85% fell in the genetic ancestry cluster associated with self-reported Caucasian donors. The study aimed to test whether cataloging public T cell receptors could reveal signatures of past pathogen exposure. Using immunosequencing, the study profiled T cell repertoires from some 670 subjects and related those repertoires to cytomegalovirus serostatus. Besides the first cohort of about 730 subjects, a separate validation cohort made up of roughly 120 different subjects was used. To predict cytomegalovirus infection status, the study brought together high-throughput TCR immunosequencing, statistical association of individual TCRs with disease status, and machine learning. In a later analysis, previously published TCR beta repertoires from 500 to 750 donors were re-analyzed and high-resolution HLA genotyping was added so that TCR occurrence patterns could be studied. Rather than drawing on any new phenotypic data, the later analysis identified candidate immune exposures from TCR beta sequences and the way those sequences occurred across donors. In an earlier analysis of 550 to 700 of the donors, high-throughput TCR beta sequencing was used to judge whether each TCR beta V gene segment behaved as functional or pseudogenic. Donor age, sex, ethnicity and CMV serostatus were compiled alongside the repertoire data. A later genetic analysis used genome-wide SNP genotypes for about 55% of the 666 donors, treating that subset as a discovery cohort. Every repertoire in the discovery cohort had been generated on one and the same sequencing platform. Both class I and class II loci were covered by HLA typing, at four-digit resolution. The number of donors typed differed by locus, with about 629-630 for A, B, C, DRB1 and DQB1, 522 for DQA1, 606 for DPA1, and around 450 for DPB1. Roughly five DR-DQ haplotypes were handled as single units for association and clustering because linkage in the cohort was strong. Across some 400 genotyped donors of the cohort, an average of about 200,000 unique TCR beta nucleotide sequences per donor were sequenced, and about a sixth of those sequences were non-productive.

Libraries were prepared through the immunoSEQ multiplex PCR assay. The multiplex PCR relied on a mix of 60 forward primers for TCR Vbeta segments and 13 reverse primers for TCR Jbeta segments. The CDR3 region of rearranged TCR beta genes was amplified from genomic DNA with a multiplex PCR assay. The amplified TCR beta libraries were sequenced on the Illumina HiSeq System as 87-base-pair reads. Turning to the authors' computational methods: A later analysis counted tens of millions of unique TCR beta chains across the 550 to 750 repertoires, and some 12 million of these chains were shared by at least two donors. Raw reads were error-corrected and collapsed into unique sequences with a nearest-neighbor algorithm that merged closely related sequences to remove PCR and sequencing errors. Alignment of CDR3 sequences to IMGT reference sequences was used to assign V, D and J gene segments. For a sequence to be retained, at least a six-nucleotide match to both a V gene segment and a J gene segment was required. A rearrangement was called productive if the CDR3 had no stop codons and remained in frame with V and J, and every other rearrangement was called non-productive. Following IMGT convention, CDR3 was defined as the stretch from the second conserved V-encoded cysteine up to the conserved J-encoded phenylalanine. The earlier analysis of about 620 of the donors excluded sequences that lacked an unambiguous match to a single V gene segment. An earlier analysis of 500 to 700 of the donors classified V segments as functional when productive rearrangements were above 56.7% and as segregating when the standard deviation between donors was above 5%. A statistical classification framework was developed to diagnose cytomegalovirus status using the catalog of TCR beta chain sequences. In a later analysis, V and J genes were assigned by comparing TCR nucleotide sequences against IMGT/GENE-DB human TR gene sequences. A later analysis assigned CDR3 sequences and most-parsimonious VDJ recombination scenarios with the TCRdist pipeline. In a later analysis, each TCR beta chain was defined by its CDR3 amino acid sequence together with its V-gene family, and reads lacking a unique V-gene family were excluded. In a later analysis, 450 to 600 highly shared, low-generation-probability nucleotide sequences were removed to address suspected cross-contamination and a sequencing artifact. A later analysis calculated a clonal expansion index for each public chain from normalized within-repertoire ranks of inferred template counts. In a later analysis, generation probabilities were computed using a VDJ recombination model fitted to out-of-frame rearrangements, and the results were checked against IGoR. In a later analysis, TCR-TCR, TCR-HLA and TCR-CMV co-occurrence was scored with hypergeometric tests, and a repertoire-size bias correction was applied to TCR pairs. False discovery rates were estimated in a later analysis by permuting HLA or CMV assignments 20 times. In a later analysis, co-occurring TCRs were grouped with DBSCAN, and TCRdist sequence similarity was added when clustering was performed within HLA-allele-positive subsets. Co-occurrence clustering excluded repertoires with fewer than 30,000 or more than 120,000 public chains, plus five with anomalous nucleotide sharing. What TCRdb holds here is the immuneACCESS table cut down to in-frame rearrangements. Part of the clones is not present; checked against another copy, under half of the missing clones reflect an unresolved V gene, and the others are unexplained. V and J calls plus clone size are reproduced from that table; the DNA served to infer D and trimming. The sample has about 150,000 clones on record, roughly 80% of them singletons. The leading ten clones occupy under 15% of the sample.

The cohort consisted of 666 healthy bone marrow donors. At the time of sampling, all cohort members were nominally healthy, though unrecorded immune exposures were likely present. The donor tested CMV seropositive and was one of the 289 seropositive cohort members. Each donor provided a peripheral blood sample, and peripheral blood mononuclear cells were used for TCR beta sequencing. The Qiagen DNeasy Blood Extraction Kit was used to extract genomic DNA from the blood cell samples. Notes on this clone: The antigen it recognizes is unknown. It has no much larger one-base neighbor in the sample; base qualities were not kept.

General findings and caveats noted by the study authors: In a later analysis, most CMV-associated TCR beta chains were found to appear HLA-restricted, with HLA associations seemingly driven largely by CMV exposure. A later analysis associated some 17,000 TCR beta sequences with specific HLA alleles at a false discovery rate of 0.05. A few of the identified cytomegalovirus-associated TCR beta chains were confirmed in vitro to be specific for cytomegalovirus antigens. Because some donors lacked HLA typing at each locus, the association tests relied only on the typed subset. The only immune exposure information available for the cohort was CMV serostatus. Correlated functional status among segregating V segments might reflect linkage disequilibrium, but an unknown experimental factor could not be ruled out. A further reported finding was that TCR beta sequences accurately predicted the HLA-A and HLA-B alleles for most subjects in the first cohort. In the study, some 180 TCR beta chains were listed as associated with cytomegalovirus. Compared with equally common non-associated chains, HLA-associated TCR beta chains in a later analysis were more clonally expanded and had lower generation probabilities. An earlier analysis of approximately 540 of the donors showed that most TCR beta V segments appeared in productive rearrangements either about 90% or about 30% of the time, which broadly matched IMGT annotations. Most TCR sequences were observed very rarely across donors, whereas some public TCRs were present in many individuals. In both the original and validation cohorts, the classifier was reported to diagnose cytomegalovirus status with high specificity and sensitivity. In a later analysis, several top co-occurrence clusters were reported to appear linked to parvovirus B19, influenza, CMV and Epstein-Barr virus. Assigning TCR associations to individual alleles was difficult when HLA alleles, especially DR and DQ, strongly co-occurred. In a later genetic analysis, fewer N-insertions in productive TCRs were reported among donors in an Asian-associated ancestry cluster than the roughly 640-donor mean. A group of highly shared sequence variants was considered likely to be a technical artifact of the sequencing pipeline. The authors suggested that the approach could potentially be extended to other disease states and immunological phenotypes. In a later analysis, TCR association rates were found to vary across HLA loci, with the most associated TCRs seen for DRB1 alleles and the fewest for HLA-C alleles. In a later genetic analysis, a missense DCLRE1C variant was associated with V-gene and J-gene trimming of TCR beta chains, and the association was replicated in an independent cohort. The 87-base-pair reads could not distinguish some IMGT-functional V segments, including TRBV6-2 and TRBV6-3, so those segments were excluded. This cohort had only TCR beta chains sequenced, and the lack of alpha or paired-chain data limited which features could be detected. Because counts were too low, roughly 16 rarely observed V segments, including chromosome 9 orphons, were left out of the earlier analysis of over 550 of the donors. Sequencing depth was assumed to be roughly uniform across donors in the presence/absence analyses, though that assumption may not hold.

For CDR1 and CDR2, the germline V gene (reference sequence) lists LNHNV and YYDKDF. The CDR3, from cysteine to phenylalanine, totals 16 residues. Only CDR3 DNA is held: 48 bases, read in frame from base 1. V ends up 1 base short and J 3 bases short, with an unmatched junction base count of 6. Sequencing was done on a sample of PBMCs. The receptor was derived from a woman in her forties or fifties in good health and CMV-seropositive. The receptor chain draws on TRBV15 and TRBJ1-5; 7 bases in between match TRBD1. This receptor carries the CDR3 CATSRAGTVFNQPQHF. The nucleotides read TGTGCCACCAGCAGAGCTGGGACAGTCTTCAATCAGCCCCAGCATTTT. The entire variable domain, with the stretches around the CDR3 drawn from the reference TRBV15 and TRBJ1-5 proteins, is DAMVIQNPRYQVTQFGKPVTLSCSQTLNHNVMYWYQQKSSQAPKLLFHYYDKDFNNEADTPDNFQSRRPNTSFCFLDIRSPGLGDTAMYLCATSRAGTVFNQPQHFGDGTRLSIL.